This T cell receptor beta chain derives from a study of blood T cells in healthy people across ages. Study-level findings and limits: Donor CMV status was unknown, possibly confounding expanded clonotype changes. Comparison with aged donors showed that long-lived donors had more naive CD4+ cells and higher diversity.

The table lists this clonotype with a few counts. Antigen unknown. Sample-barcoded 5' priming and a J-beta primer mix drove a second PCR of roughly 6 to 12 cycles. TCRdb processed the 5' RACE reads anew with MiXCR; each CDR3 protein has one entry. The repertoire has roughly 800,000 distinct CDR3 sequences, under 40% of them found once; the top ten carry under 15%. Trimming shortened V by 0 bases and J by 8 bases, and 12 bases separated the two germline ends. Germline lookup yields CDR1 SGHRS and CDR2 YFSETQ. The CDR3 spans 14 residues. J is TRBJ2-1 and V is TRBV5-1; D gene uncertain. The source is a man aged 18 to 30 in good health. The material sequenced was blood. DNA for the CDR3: TGCGCCAGCAGCTTGGACCTAGTTCCCGATGAGCAGTTCTTC. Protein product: CASSLDLVPDEQFF.